This is a list of T cell receptor beta chains from one sample in a study of post-analysis software for immune sequencing data. TCRdb re-called the PCR reads through MiXCR, storing one row per CDR3 protein. The table has 380,000 or so distinct CDR3 sequences, roughly 38% seen once. Source material: blood. The receptors stem from a girl between 10 and 17 years old with multiple sclerosis. Each CDR3 is given with its conserved first and last residue. Each record gives: V gene, CDR3 protein.

TRBV3-1 | CASSQDRQGGYTF
TRBV5-8 | CASSPGDYEQFF
TRBV27 | CASRSGNTEQFF
TRBV6-1 | CASTGTIQTQYF
TRBV5-6 | CASSLVSGYGYTF
TRBV18 | CASSSDSYSPLHF
TRBV5-6 | CASSLEPPGAQREQYF
TRBV12-5 | CASALLLGSRNEQFF
TRBV9 | CASSVGIGDTQYF
TRBV7-2 | CASSLASSGGHTDTQYF
TRBV29-1 | CSVEGLNEQFF
TRBV15 | CATSRDPTYTEAFF
TRBV5-5 | CASSLGQAVTTAEAFF
TRBV2 | CASSEIPGSNQPQHF
TRBV5-5 | CASSRTGTGEYEQYF
TRBV28 | CASSLLSGPQHF